These 31 T cell receptor beta chains originate from one sample sequenced in a study of control samples from healthy donors and cancer patients. Sequencing used immunoSEQ multiplex PCR; TCRdb keeps in-frame clones, though not all of them. The table records around 140,000 clones, around 94% of them present only once. The sample consisted of blood. These receptors all come from a man aged 35-49 years in good health.

V and J are TRBV19 and TRBJ2-7; TRBD2 is a possible D gene (5 bases). The CDR3 runs 11 residues. V was trimmed by 5 bases and J by 4 bases, leaving 6 bases between them. The germline V gene has CDR1 LNHDA and CDR2 SQIVND (reference sequence). This chain's CDR3 is CASSEGYEQYF. The CDR3 DNA is TGTGCCAGTAGTGAGGGATACGAGCAGTACTTC. Full variable domain (rest looked up from reference TRBV19 and TRBJ2-7): DGGITQSPKYLFRKEGQNVTLSCEQNLNHDAMYWYRQDPGQGLRLIYYSQIVNDFQKGDIAEGYSVSREKKESFPLTVTSAQKNPTAFYLCASSEGYEQYFGPGTRLTVT.

This chain links TRBV27 with TRBJ1-5, with 10 positions matching TRBD1. Germline V lookup: CDR1 MNHEY, CDR2 SMNVEV (reference sequence). Germline trimming cut 5 bases from V and 7 bases from J; bases unmatched to any gene: 11. CDR3 size: 16 residues. The CDR3 sequence is CASSPLGTGAGQPQHF. The CDR3 DNA is TGTGCCAGCAGTCCTCTTGGGACAGGGGCAGGGCAGCCCCAGCATTTT.

V is TRBV6-1 and J is TRBJ2-1; the D is unclear. Germline V CDR1 and CDR2: MNHNS, SASEGT. The CDR3 is 12 amino acids. Trimming stripped 2 bases from V and 4 bases from J, with 3 bases between. For the CDR3, the DNA is TGTGCCAGCAGTGAAAATTACAATGAGCAGTTCTTC. Translated: CASSENYNEQFF.

This chain uses TRBV2 with TRBJ2-6; D remains ambiguous. The CDR3 length is 16 residues. The V end was cut by 3 bases, the J end by 0 bases, with 9 bases between. In germline, CDR1 is SNHLY, CDR2 FYNNEI. The CDR3 DNA is TGTGCCAGCAGTGAGGGCAGTCTCTCTGGGGCCAACGTCCTGACTTTC. Translation gives CASSEGSLSGANVLTF.

The V and J genes are TRBV28 and TRBJ1-6; 8 nucleotides match TRBD1. Germline V lookup: CDR1 MDHEN, CDR2 SYDVKM. The CDR3 has 16 residues. V shed 5 bases, J shed 7 bases, and the junction held 10 bases outside the gene matches. The CDR3 DNA follows: TGTGCCAGCAGTCCACCGACAGGGGCAGAGAATTCACCCCTCCACTTT. Translation: CASSPPTGAENSPLHF.

The rearrangement uses TRBV25-1 and TRBJ1-1; TRBD1 aligns across 8 bases. Germline V CDR1 and CDR2: MGHDK, SYGVNS. The CDR3 has 14 residues. J was trimmed by 0 bases and V by 4 bases; bases with no gene match: 1. The CDR3 loop reads CASSGTGLNTEAFF. The CDR3 DNA sequence: TGTGCCAGCAGTGGGACAGGGTTGAACACTGAAGCTTTCTTT. The complete variable domain, with remaining parts taken from reference TRBV25-1 and TRBJ1-1, reads EADIYQTPRYLVIGTGKKITLECSQTMGHDKMYWYQQDPGMELHLIHYSYGVNSTEKGDLSSESTVSRIRTEHFPLTLESARPSHTSQYLCASSGTGLNTEAFFGQGTRLTVV.

This clone is a singleton in its sample. CDR3 coding DNA: TGTGCCAGCTCCTCAATAGGGGCCGGGAACACTGAAGCTTTCTTT. As protein: CASSSIGAGNTEAFF. This chain connects TRBV18 to TRBJ1-1; possibly TRBD1 for D (5 bases). Per the germline V gene, CDR1 is KGHSH and CDR2 is LQKENI. The CDR3 is 15 amino acids. V shed 6 bases and J shed 1 base, with 15 bases lying between them. Full variable domain (outside the CDR3, taken from reference TRBV18 and TRBJ1-1): NAGVMQNPRHLVRRRGQEARLRCSPMKGHSHVYWYRQLPEEGLKFMVYLQKENIIDESGMPKERFSAEFPKEGPSILRIQQVVRGDSAAYFCASSSIGAGNTEAFFGQGTRLTVV.

The chain combines TRBV27 with TRBJ1-4; D gene ambiguous. The CDR3 consists of 13 residues. The germline V and J ends were trimmed by 5 bases and 8 bases, with 12 bases remaining between them. The germline gives CDR1 MNHEY, CDR2 SMNVEV (reference sequence). The CDR3 reads CASSPRTEEKLFF. The CDR3 bases are TGTGCCAGCAGTCCGCGGACGGAAGAAAAACTGTTTTTT.

This chain links TRBV4-1 with TRBJ2-1; tentative D call: TRBD1 (6 bases). This CDR3 region has 16 residues. The V end lost 0 bases, the J end lost 4 bases, and 13 bases lay between the germline ends. From germline, CDR1 is MGHRA and CDR2 YSYEKL. This chain's CDR3 is CASSQDRGTVYNEQFF. The CDR3 nucleotides read TGCGCCAGCAGCCAAGATAGGGGGACGGTATACAATGAGCAGTTCTTC.

J is TRBJ1-1 and V is TRBV10-1, with D perhaps matching TRBD1 (5 bases). V lost 5 bases and J 5 bases, leaving 21 bases between the germline ends. This CDR3 has 16 residues. Germline V gene sequence: CDR1 WNHNN, CDR2 SYGVQD (reference sequence). The CDR3 region is CASSPYGTVGKTEAFF. The CDR3 nucleotides are TGCGCCAGCAGTCCCTACGGGACCGTCGGGAAGACTGAAGCTTTCTTT.

The chain recombines TRBV15 with TRBJ1-4; 8 bases agree with TRBD1. The CDR3 is 16 residues long. The germline CDR1 and CDR2 sequences are LNHNV and YYDKDF (reference sequence). V shed 1 base, J shed 7 bases, and the junction held 8 bases outside the gene matches. The CDR3 here is CATSRATYRGSEKLFF. The CDR3 DNA sequence: TGTGCCACCAGCAGAGCAACTTACAGGGGGTCTGAAAAACTGTTTTTT.

This clone was detected a few times. The chain joins TRBV25-1 to TRBJ2-7; no definite D call. The V gene's germline CDR1 is MGHDK and CDR2 SYGVNS. V lost 6 bases and J lost 7, with 10 bases in between. The CDR3 runs to 11 residues. CDR3 coding DNA: TGTGCCAGCAGGAGAGGTAGAGAGCAGTACTTC. As protein: CASRRGREQYF.

This rearrangement joins TRBV13 to TRBJ1-3; D gene unclear. The CDR3 has 16 amino acids. Germline CDR1 is PRHDT and CDR2 is FYEKMQ (reference sequence). V was cut by 8 bases and J by 0 bases, with 17 bases left in between. The CDR3 nucleotides are TGTGCCAGCTGGGCCGAGAGGGAAGGCTCTGGAAACACCATATATTTT. Amino acid sequence: CASWAEREGSGNTIYF.

On this clone: Other DNA sequences in the sample encode the same CDR3. The J gene is TRBJ2-5, the V gene TRBV7-8, with D perhaps TRBD1 (6 bases). The CDR3 length is 15 residues. Trimming left V 2 bases short and J 5 bases short, with 15 bases between. The germline V gene encodes CDR1 SGHVS and CDR2 FQNEAQ. The CDR3 reads CASSLTTGVMETQYF. CDR3 DNA: TGTGCCAGCAGCTTAACGACAGGAGTTATGGAGACCCAGTACTTC.

The DNA of the CDR3 is TGTGCCACCAGTGACCGGTTTTATGGCTACACCTTC. Its translation: CATSDRFYGYTF. The rearrangement links TRBV24-1 to TRBJ1-2; no definite D call. This CDR3 has 12 residues. V gave up 4 bases and J gave up 5 bases, with 7 bases separating them. The germline gives CDR1 KGHDR, CDR2 SFDVKD.

This clone turned up a few times. V gene TRBV7-9 combines with J gene TRBJ2-7; 10 positions match TRBD1. CDR3 length: 16 residues. CDR1 and CDR2 from the germline V gene are SEHNR and FQNEAQ (reference sequence). Germline trimming cut 5 bases from V and 0 bases from J; bases unmatched to any gene: 7. The CDR3 loop reads CASSTRQGANSYEQYF. CDR3 nucleotides: TGTGCCAGCAGCACCCGACAGGGGGCTAACTCCTACGAGCAGTACTTC.

This chain joins TRBV11-2 and TRBJ1-5, with D perhaps TRBD1 (6 bases). The CDR3 consists of 16 residues. Germline V gives CDR1 SGHAT, CDR2 FQNNGV. Trimming shortened V by 1 base and J by 5 bases, and 15 bases separated the two germline ends. CDR3: CASSLARGARDQPQHF. The CDR3 DNA is TGTGCCAGCAGCTTAGCGCGGGGGGCCCGGGATCAGCCCCAGCATTTT.

This chain joins TRBV6-5 and TRBJ2-5, with D perhaps matching TRBD1 or TRBD2 (5 bases each). The CDR3 is 13 residues long. Trimming removed 6 bases at V and 5 bases at J, with 13 bases between. The V gene's germline CDR1 is MNHEY and CDR2 SVGAGI. The CDR3 protein is CASSSGSVETQYF. Here the CDR3 DNA reads TGTGCCAGCAGCTCAGGGAGTGTGGAGACCCAGTACTTC.

The chain employs TRBV5-6 and TRBJ2-3; 8 bases map to TRBD1. The CDR3 extends over 15 amino acids. Germline CDR1 and CDR2: SGHDT and YYEEEE. V lost 3 bases and J lost 4; bases outside the gene matches: 7. The CDR3 is CASSWGAGGADTQYF. The CDR3, as DNA: TGTGCCAGCAGCTGGGGGGCAGGGGGCGCAGATACGCAGTATTTT.

This clone showed up just once. This chain links TRBV5-6 with TRBJ1-1; possibly TRBD1 for D (5 bases). V lost 7 bases to trimming and J lost 11 bases, with 21 bases between them. The CDR3 runs to 13 residues. The V gene's germline CDR1 is SGHDT and CDR2 YYEEEE. CDR3 residues: CASFVNGGFGAFF. CDR3 sequence (DNA): TGTGCCAGCTTCGTAAATGGGGGGTTCGGCGCTTTCTTT.

This chain joins TRBV5-6 and TRBJ2-7; 7 bases agree with TRBD1. Germline values: CDR1 SGHDT, CDR2 YYEEEE. Trimming at V came to 2 bases and at J to 5 bases, leaving 4 bases not matched to a gene. This CDR3 has 13 amino acids. CDR3 nucleotides: TGTGCCAGCAGCTTTACAGGGGTCCACGAGCAGTACTTC. Translation gives CASSFTGVHEQYF.

The chain recombines TRBV5-6 with TRBJ2-2, with D hard to call. The CDR3 has 17 residues. CDR1 and CDR2 (germline): SGHDT, YYEEEE. V was clipped by 2 bases and J by 1 base, with 15 bases between them. CDR3 sequence reads: CASSFWFATGNTGELFF. CDR3 bases: TGTGCCAGCAGCTTTTGGTTCGCCACTGGGAACACCGGGGAGCTGTTTTTT.

This rearrangement joins TRBV11-2 to TRBJ2-1; 9 nucleotides align to TRBD2. Losses at the gene ends were 0 bases for V and 11 bases for J; bases not matched to a gene: 8. Germline V gene lookup returns CDR1 SGHAT and CDR2 FQNNGV. This CDR3 has 15 residues. The CDR3 DNA reads TGTGCCAGCAGCTTAGATCTAGCGGGGAGTTTCAAGCAGTTCTTC. Its translation: CASSLDLAGSFKQFF.

The V call is TRBV6-5, the J call TRBJ2-4; D might be TRBD2 (5 bases). CDR1 MNHEY and CDR2 SVGAGI come from the germline V gene. This CDR3 is 16 amino acids long. Between the trimmed V and J ends, which lost 0 bases and 0 bases, there was a span of 9 bases. CDR3 sequence (DNA): TGTGCCAGCAGTTACTCGTCGGCGGGAGCCAAAAACATTCAGTACTTC. It specifies CASSYSSAGAKNIQYF.

This chain uses TRBV27 with TRBJ1-1, with D perhaps matching TRBD1 (5 bases). Trimming removed 6 bases at V and 0 bases at J, with 11 bases between. Per the germline V gene, CDR1 is MNHEY and CDR2 is SMNVEV (reference sequence). There are 14 residues in the CDR3. The DNA for the CDR3 is TGTGCCAGCAGCTGGAGGGGCCTGAACACTGAAGCTTTCTTT. Translation: CASSWRGLNTEAFF.

Worth noting for this clone: Relative to the germline gene, one junction end is altered; a read error may explain this. The rearrangement links TRBV28 to TRBJ2-4; tentatively, D is TRBD1 or TRBD2 (7 bases each). CDR3 length: 13 amino acids. Germline CDR1 reads MDHEN; CDR2 reads SYDVKM. In DNA, the CDR3 is TGTGCCAGCAGTTTGTCCCTCAGGGGGGGTTGGGACTTC. Protein sequence: CASSLSLRGGWDF.

J is TRBJ1-2 and V is TRBV5-6; 10 bases agree with TRBD1. The V and J ends lost 4 bases and 8 bases, in that order; junction bases with no gene match: 5. The CDR3 is made up of 13 amino acids. Germline lookup yields CDR1 SGHDT and CDR2 YYEEEE. The CDR3: CASSADRGRGYTF. In DNA, the CDR3 is TGTGCCAGCAGCGCTGACAGGGGGCGAGGCTACACCTTC.

This clone was counted a few times. This sequence joins TRBV11-2 and TRBJ1-2, with D unclear. Germline values: CDR1 SGHAT, CDR2 FQNNGV. V was pared by 3 bases and J by 1 base, with 12 bases between. This CDR3 region has 15 residues. Here the CDR3 DNA reads TGTGCCAGCAGCTTGAGCCTAAACTTTAACTATGGCTACACCTTC. It codes for CASSLSLNFNYGYTF.

The genes are TRBV19 and TRBJ1-4; perhaps TRBD1 as D (5 bases). Germline loops: CDR1 LNHDA, CDR2 SQIVND (reference sequence). Between the trimmed V and J ends, which lost 6 bases and 4 bases, there was a span of 18 bases. The CDR3 is made up of 16 amino acids. CDR3 DNA: TGTGCCAGTAGCCACGGTTGGGGCAACCTTAATGAAAAACTGTTTTTT. This translates into CASSHGWGNLNEKLFF. The full variable domain, with the rest looked up from reference TRBV19 and TRBJ1-4, is DGGITQSPKYLFRKEGQNVTLSCEQNLNHDAMYWYRQDPGQGLRLIYYSQIVNDFQKGDIAEGYSVSREKKESFPLTVTSAQKNPTAFYLCASSHGWGNLNEKLFFGSGTQLSVL.

The CDR3 here is CASSGTDRTQETQYF. The CDR3 DNA reads as TGCGCCAGCAGCGGGACAGACAGGACGCAAGAGACCCAGTACTTC. V is TRBV5-1 and J is TRBJ2-5, with TRBD1 identical over 7 bases. After removal of 4 bases from V and 2 bases from J, the junction contained 8 bases not matched to a gene. The CDR3 loop spans 15 amino acids. CDR1 SGHRS and CDR2 YFSETQ come from the germline V gene.

This chain uses TRBV29-1 with TRBJ2-7; 8 bases match TRBD1. CDR1 and CDR2 from the germline V gene are SQVTM and ANQGSEA. This CDR3 has 19 amino acids. V shed 0 bases, J shed 2 bases, and the junction held 18 bases outside the gene matches. The CDR3 sequence: CSVEDFSLSGQGATYEQYF. The CDR3 bases are TGCAGCGTTGAAGATTTTTCACTCTCGGGCCAGGGGGCGACCTACGAGCAGTACTTC.